This T cell receptor beta chain appears in the sequencing data of a study of T cells in severe cutaneous drug reactions. The donors had carbamazepine-induced Stevens-Johnson syndrome or toxic epidermal necrolysis. Germline V gives CDR1 LGHNA, CDR2 YSLEER. The length of the CDR3 is 14 residues. TCR subtype-specific primers in iRepertoire multiplex PCR prepared libraries for bulk and single-cell sequencing. Roughly 95-500 ng of RNA per sample was bulk library input. TCRdb re-analyzed the multiplex PCR reads; it lists each CDR3 protein once, without DNA. The sample is made up of thousands of distinct CDR3 sequences, and the top ten hold approximately 24% of it.

Specimen: cells from a skin blister. This TCR came from a human donor with a severe cutaneous adverse drug reaction. This chain connects TRBV4-3 to TRBJ2-1; TCRdb selects TRBD2, and the lack of DNA leaves this call unchecked. The CDR3 region is CASSHSGDYNEQFF.